The clone carrying this T cell receptor beta chain has only one observation. Authors' processing steps: By means of reference gene primer amplification, nucleated cell counts were estimated. Generated by immunoSEQ multiplex PCR, the TCRdb table keeps only in-frame clones and is missing some. From that table come the V and J calls and clone size; the DNA was used to work out D and trimming. The sample has approximately 200,000 clones, around 90% seen once; the top ten hold around 2.4%. This study enrolled people aged 18 to 89 from about 26 US geographic areas. This entry comes from a study of blood T cell repertoires in COVID-19. Looking at the study overall: The cDNA or gDNA used as material had been derived from T cells, B-cell-depleted T cells, or PBMCs.

Germline lookup yields CDR1 MNHEY and CDR2 SVGEGT. This CDR3 contains 14 residues. The junction had 2 bases not matched to a gene; V was cut back by 6 bases and J by 2 bases. The sequenced sample was PBMCs or T cells enriched from blood (not recorded which). The chain employs TRBV6-2 or TRBV6-3 and TRBJ1-5, with 9 bases identical to TRBD1. The TCR comes from a woman aged 30 to 39 who had recovered from COVID-19. CDR3 in DNA: TGTGCCAGCAGCTGGGACAGGGGCAATCAGCCCCAGCATTTT. Amino acid sequence: CASSWDRGNQPQHF.